The 4 T cell receptor beta chains given below trace back to one sample, sequenced in a study of Graves' ophthalmopathy and Graves' hyperthyroidism. CDR3 regions of TCR beta were amplified from RNA transcripts. HTBI-primed RT-PCR formed the first round, and a multiplex PCR formed the second. TCRdb reprocessed the multiplex PCR reads with MiXCR, giving one entry per CDR3 protein. The data hold some 370,000 distinct CDR3 sequences, with about 17% observed a single time. The specimen sequenced was peripheral blood. The source of these receptors is an adult woman with stable Graves' hyperthyroidism.

This clonotype was recorded at least ten times. The chain combines TRBV30 with TRBJ1-6; a possible D gene is TRBD1 (5 bases). The CDR3 spans 13 residues. V was clipped by 5 bases and J by 7 bases, with 12 bases between them. Germline CDR1 is GTSNPN and CDR2 is SVGIG (reference sequence). The CDR3, as DNA: TGTGCCTGGGACGCATGGGACAATTCACCCCTCCACTTT. This gives the protein CAWDAWDNSPLHF. Drawing the rest from reference TRBV30 and TRBJ1-6, the complete variable domain is SQTIHQWPATLVQPVGSPLSLECTVEGTSNPNLYWYRQAAGRGLQLLFYSVGIGQISSEVPQNLSASRPQDRQFILSSKKLLLSDSGFYLCAWDAWDNSPLHFGNGTRLTVT.

J is TRBJ2-5 and V is TRBV6-2 or TRBV6-3, with 13 positions matching TRBD2. Looked up from germline, CDR1 is MNHEY and CDR2 is SVGEGT. The J segment lost 4 bases and the V segment lost 1 base, leaving 12 bases of the junction unmatched. The CDR3 totals 19 residues. In nucleotides, the CDR3 is TGTGCCAGCAGTTACTGGCGGACTAGCGGGAGATCGGTGCGAGAGACCCAGTACTTC. This codes for CASSYWRTSGRSVRETQYF.

This clonotype was observed many times. This chain uses TRBV6-1 with TRBJ2-2; possible D gene TRBD1, 5 bases. The CDR3 is 15 residues long. Germline V lookup: CDR1 MNHNS, CDR2 SASEGT. Trimming shortened V by 8 bases and J by 1 base, and 14 bases separated the two germline ends. The CDR3 DNA reads as TGTGCCAGCGCAGGGCCGAACCTGAACACCGGGGAGCTGTTTTTT. Its protein is CASAGPNLNTGELFF.

Many counts were recorded for this clonotype. The chain has TRBV5-1 and TRBJ2-7, with D perhaps given as TRBD1 or TRBD2 (5 bases each). The CDR3 length is 14 residues. V lost 0 bases to trimming and J lost 2 bases, with 9 bases between them. CDR1 and CDR2 (germline): SGHRS, YFSETQ. The CDR3: CASSLGDGTYEQYF. The CDR3 bases are TGCGCCAGCAGCTTGGGGGACGGTACCTACGAGCAGTACTTC.